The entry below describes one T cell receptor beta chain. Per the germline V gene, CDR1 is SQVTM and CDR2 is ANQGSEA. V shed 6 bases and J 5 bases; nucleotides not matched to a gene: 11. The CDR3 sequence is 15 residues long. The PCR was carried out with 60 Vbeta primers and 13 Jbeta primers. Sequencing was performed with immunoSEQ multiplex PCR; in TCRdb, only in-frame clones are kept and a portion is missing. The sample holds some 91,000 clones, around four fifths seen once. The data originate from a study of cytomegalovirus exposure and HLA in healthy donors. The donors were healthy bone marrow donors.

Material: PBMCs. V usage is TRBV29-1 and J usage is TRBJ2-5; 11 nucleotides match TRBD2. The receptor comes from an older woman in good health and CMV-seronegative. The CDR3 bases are TGCAGCGTACCACCGACTAGCGGGGTGTATGAGACCCAGTACTTC. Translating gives CSVPPTSGVYETQYF. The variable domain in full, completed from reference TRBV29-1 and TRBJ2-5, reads SAVISQKPSRDICQRGTSLTIQCQVDSQVTMMFWYRQQPGQSLTLIATANQGSEATYESGFVIDKFPISRPNLTFSTLTVSNMSPEDSSIYLCSVPPTSGVYETQYFGPGTRLLVL.